The following is a TCR beta chain sequence with its context. With 10-nucleotide random UMIs, 5'RACE was used to make the cDNA. Every sequencing run generated in excess of 180 million TCR-beta sequences. These sequences covered 15-18 subjects. TCRdb ran MiXCR on the 5' RACE reads and lists one entry per CDR3 protein. The sample records about 38,000 distinct CDR3 sequences, 11% being singletons. The CDR3 covers 17 residues. Trimming removed 0 bases from V and 3 bases from J, with 17 bases in between. Germline V gives CDR1 SGHDT, CDR2 YYEEEE. The data derive from a study of neurological immune-mediated disorders. Sorted libraries were derived from about a million CD4+ or CD8+ T cells.

The chain combines TRBV5-6 with TRBJ2-3; D perhaps matches TRBD2 (7 bases). What was sequenced was CD4+ T cells from blood. This TCR was sampled from a young woman with HTLV-1-associated myelopathy (HAM/TSP). The CDR3 region is CASSLGGGGPGTDTQYF. DNA for the CDR3: TGTGCCAGCAGCTTGGGTGGGGGGGGGCCGGGGACAGATACGCAGTATTTT. The full variable domain, in which reference TRBV5-6 and TRBJ2-3 provide the parts outside the CDR3, is DAGVTQSPTHLIKTRGQQVTLRCSPKSGHDTVSWYQQALGQGPQFIFQYYEEEERQRGNFPDRFSGHQFPNYSSELNVNALLLGDSALYLCASSLGGGGPGTDTQYFGPGTRLTVL.